Listed below are T cell receptor beta chains from one sample, sequenced in a study of blood T cell repertoires in COVID-19. The repertoire was sequenced with immunoSEQ multiplex PCR; TCRdb's copy has only in-frame clones and lacks some. The table shows approximately 130,000 clones, with approximately 90% occurring only once. The sample consisted of peripheral blood. These TCRs come from a human donor in a cohort sampled during active COVID-19. Each CDR3 is given with its conserved first and last residue. D genes are given only for firm matches. Rows give clone size only sometimes, using once, few, many, or a class for an expanded clone.

D	V	J	size	DNA	CDR3
TRBD1	TRBV7-2	TRBJ2-1	.	TGTGCCAGCAGCACTCGACAGGGTTCTGAGCAGTTCTTC	CASSTRQGSEQFF
.	TRBV28	TRBJ1-2	.	TGTGCCAGCAGCCCCATCGGAGGGACCCATGGCTACACCTTC	CASSPIGGTHGYTF
TRBD1	TRBV5-5	TRBJ1-4	.	TGTGCCAGCAGCCAAGGGACAGGGGCAGAAAAACTGTTTTTT	CASSQGTGAEKLFF
.	TRBV3-1/TRBV3-2	TRBJ2-7	few	TGTGCCAGCAGCCTATCCTACGAGCAGTACTTC	CASSLSYEQYF
TRBD2	TRBV3-1/TRBV3-2	TRBJ2-1	few	TGTGCCAGCAGCACTGGACTAGCGGGAGGTGAGCAGTTCTTC	CASSTGLAGGEQFF
.	TRBV6-5	TRBJ2-7	.	TGTGCCAGCAGTCCCCCGGCCAGGCAATCCTACGAGCAGTACTTC	CASSPPARQSYEQYF
.	TRBV28	TRBJ1-5	once	TGTGCCAGCGGGGGGGGTAGCAATCAGCCCCAGCATTTT	CASGGGSNQPQHF
.	TRBV5-1	TRBJ2-3	.	TGCGCCAGCAGCTTCGGAACGCGGGGAACAGATACGCAGTATTTT	CASSFGTRGTDTQYF
.	TRBV28	TRBJ1-2	.	TGTGCCAGCAGTTTATTAGGCCGGAGGGAAGGAGACTATGGCTACACCTTC	CASSLLGRREGDYGYTF
TRBD2	TRBV9	TRBJ2-5	.	TGTGCCAGCAGCGTAGATACTAGCGGGAGTTGGGAGACCCAGTACTTC	CASSVDTSGSWETQYF
.	TRBV10-2	TRBJ2-5	.	TGCGCCAGCAGTGAGTCGACTCCGGTTAGCGAGGCGACCCAGTACTTC	CASSESTPVSEATQYF
.	TRBV5-6	TRBJ1-4	once	TGTGCCAGCAGCTTCGGGTCTGGAAAACTGTTTTTT	CASSFGSGKLFF
.	TRBV7-9	TRBJ2-5	.	TGTGCCAGCAGCTTAAATGTGGCTCGGGGGACCCAGTACTTC	CASSLNVARGTQYF
TRBD2	TRBV7-6	TRBJ2-1	.	TGTGCCAGCAGCCGACTAGCGGGGGGGCGAGGTGAGCAGTTCTTC	CASSRLAGGRGEQFF
TRBD1	TRBV18	TRBJ1-5	.	TGTGCCAGCTCCCCCGCAGGGGGCTTTAGCAATCAGCCCCAGCATTTT	CASSPAGGFSNQPQHF
TRBD2	TRBV11-2	TRBJ2-3	.	TGTGCCAGCAGTTACCGTGCGGGGGGATCCACAGATACGCAGTATTTT	CASSYRAGGSTDTQYF
.	TRBV3-1/TRBV3-2	TRBJ1-2	.	TGTGCCAGCAGCCAAGATGCGCGGGGCAGCCGGGGCTACACCTTC	CASSQDARGSRGYTF
TRBD2	TRBV19	TRBJ2-1	.	TGTGCCAGTAGACGAGCGGGGTCTTCCTACAATGAGCAGTTCTTC	CASRRAGSSYNEQFF
TRBD2	TRBV12-3/TRBV12-4	TRBJ2-7	.	TGTGCCAGCAGCCGCGGGGGGGCAAACGAGCAGTACTTC	CASSRGGANEQYF
.	TRBV2	TRBJ2-7	many	TGTGCCAGCACCTTTCTTAGAGACGAGCAGTACTTC	CASTFLRDEQYF
.	TRBV28	TRBJ1-2	.	TGTGCCAGCAGTTTAAGGTGGACAGTGGGAGCCTATGGCTACACCTTC	CASSLRWTVGAYGYTF
.	TRBV6-5	TRBJ2-1	.	TGTGCCAGCAGGGTGGGGGGTGGCAATGAGCAGTTCTTC	CASRVGGGNEQFF
TRBD2	TRBV10-3	TRBJ2-7	.	TGTGCCATCAGTGCGGTAACTAGCGGGAGAGCCAACGAGCAGTACTTC	CAISAVTSGRANEQYF
.	TRBV4-1	TRBJ1-5	.	TGCGCCAGCAGCCAAGAATCCCGGGGGAGCAATCAGCCCCAGCATTTT	CASSQESRGSNQPQHF
.	TRBV5-1	TRBJ1-3	few	TGCGCCAGCTCCCCCGTTCACACCATATATTTT	CASSPVHTIYF
TRBD1	TRBV5-1	TRBJ1-1	.	TGCGCCAGCAGCTTCCAGACAGGGGCCAACACTGAAGCTTTCTTT	CASSFQTGANTEAFF
.	TRBV4-2	TRBJ2-1	.	TGTGCCAGCAGCCAAGAAGCGGTCTCCTACAATGAGCAGTTCTTC	CASSQEAVSYNEQFF